The entry that follows covers one T cell receptor beta chain sequence. Its specificity is unknown. V lost 5 bases and J 2 bases, leaving 16 bases between the germline ends. Germline CDR1 reads SGHAT; CDR2 reads FQDESV (reference sequence). The CDR3 covers 16 residues. The source of the sample is a study of T cell repertoires in cytomegalovirus infection. Study summary: A matching HLA type, together with CMV infection, was signaled by public TCR beta signatures.

MiXCR was run by TCRdb on the reads, yielding one entry per CDR3 protein. The table has some 99,000 distinct CDR3 sequences, less than 30% seen once. Whole-study results and caveats: There were carriers of CMV plus the relevant HLA, and cumulative public TCR beta family frequency identified them. CMV-specific TCR beta clonotypes restricted by HLA-C dominated the ex vivo response.

The chain has TRBV11-1 and TRBJ2-1; tentatively, D is TRBD1 (6 bases). This clonotype originated in a human donor in good health (CMV status not recorded). Some clones in this sample may be carry-over from other donors' samples. The input for sequencing was CD8+ T cells from cultured PBMCs, taken from culture after CMV antigen stimulation. This chain's CDR3 is CASSPGYRVPYNEQFF. The DNA of the CDR3 is TGTGCCAGCAGCCCGGGTTACAGGGTGCCCTACAATGAGCAGTTCTTC.